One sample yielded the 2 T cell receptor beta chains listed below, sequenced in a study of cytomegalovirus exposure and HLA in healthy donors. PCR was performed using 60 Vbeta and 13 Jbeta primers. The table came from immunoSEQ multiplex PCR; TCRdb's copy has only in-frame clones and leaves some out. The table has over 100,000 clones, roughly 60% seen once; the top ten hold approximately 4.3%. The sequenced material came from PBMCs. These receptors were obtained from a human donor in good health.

The CDR3 sequence is CASSYEGSSYNEQFF. CDR3 DNA sequence: TGTGCCAGCAGTTACGAGGGCAGTAGCTACAATGAGCAGTTCTTC. The chain carries TRBV6-5 and TRBJ2-1; D possibly corresponds to TRBD2 (5 bases). Germline lookup yields CDR1 MNHEY and CDR2 SVGAGI. V lost 2 bases and J lost 3, with 11 bases in between. The CDR3 runs to 15 residues.

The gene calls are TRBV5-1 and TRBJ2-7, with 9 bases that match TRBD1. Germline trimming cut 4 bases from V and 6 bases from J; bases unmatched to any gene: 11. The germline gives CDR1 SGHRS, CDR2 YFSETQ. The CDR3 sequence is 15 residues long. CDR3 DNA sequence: TGCGCCAGCAGCCCCTGGACAGGGGTAAGGGGCGAGCAGTACTTC. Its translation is CASSPWTGVRGEQYF.